The next 7 T cell receptor beta chains were all read from a single sample in a study of post-analysis software for immune sequencing data. No antigen has been assigned to these receptors. TCR beta cDNA libraries had unique molecular identifiers. MiXCR, run by TCRdb on the PCR reads, gives a single entry per CDR3 protein. The table includes roughly 800,000 distinct CDR3 sequences, roughly half detected once. Broader study findings: Patients had higher frequencies than controls of roughly five TRBV segments, including TRBV5-6, TRBV5-1 and TRBV20-1.

Sequencing used blood. These receptors were obtained from a girl between 10 and 17 years old with multiple sclerosis.

The chain's CDR3 is CSARDAERPTGDTQYF. Written as DNA, the CDR3 is TGCAGTGCTAGGGACGCCGAGCGACCAACTGGGGATACGCAGTATTTT. J is TRBJ2-3 and V is TRBV20-1; no definite D call. Germline V gene data show CDR1 as DFQATT and CDR2 as SNEGSKA (reference sequence). V was cut by 3 bases and J by 6 bases, with 22 bases left in between. The CDR3 covers 16 residues.

The table lists this clonotype with a few counts. This chain joins TRBV12-3 or TRBV12-4 and TRBJ2-2; 9 bases match TRBD1. CDR3 length equals 16 residues. V was pared by 4 bases and J by 7 bases, with 10 bases of the junction left unmatched. CDR3: CASSWVGTGSIGELFF. In nucleotides, the CDR3 is TGTGCCAGCAGTTGGGTTGGGACAGGGAGCATCGGGGAGCTGTTTTTT.

The rearrangement links TRBV12-3 or TRBV12-4 to TRBJ2-5; D unresolved. The ends were cut back, 7 bases at V and 5 bases at J, with 11 bases in the middle. The CDR3 spans 12 residues. The CDR3 is CASTREAETQYF. CDR3 DNA: TGTGCCAGCACCCGAGAGGCGGAGACCCAGTACTTC.

This clonotype appeared a few times. The rearrangement joins TRBV27 to TRBJ2-5; TRBD2 agrees at 15 bases. CDR1 MNHEY and CDR2 SMNVEV come from the germline V gene (reference sequence). V dropped 8 bases and J dropped 5; count of bases not matched to a gene: 9. CDR3 length equals 16 residues. DNA for the CDR3: TGTGCCAGCGCCGGGACTAGCGGGAGGAGCGGGGAGACCCAGTACTTC. This translates into CASAGTSGRSGETQYF.

The genes are TRBV6-5 and TRBJ1-2; 9 nucleotides match TRBD1. The germline CDR1 and CDR2 sequences are MNHEY and SVGAGI. The V and J ends lost 5 bases and 4 bases, in that order; junction bases with no gene match: 5. The CDR3 loop spans 14 amino acids. This CDR3 is CASSPQGAGYGYTF. CDR3 coding DNA: TGTGCCAGCAGTCCACAGGGGGCGGGCTATGGCTACACCTTC.

The chain combines TRBV7-2 with TRBJ2-4, with unresolved D. The J call could be wrong; TRBJ2-5 is a better fit for the DNA end. The CDR3 spans 15 residues. The germline gives CDR1 SGHTA, CDR2 FQGNSA. Here the CDR3 DNA reads TGTGCCAGCAGCTTAGGGGCTACTCTAAAAGAGACCCAGTACTTC. It translates to CASSLGATLKETQYF.

V is TRBV6-2 or TRBV6-3 and J is TRBJ2-4; tentatively, D is TRBD2 (5 bases). The J call may be mistaken, given a closer DNA end match to TRBJ2-7. Looked up from germline, CDR1 is MNHEY and CDR2 is SVGEGT. This CDR3 has 14 residues. The CDR3 region has the DNA TGTGCCAGCAGCGACCGACTAAGCTCCTACGAGCAGTACTTC. Translating gives CASSDRLSSYEQYF.